This T cell receptor (beta chain) was captured by sequencing in a study of shared clonotypes between healthy human individuals. Donors included only healthy HIV-negative adults lacking recent acute infections or vaccinations. Sequenced by immunoSEQ multiplex PCR; TCRdb stores in-frame clones only, minus some. The sample holds under 2.5 million clones, around 93% seen once. Looked up from germline, CDR1 is SGHTA and CDR2 is FQGTGA. The length of the CDR3 is 14 residues. Trimming cost V 5 bases and J 1 base, with 9 bases left between them. Notes on the study in general: In general, naive subsets displayed greater estimated richness than memory subsets did.

A remark on this clone: As yet, its antigen is unknown.

The V call is TRBV7-3, the J call TRBJ2-1; D not resolved. The sample comprised naive CD4+ T cells from PBMCs. This sample's subset: CD45RA+ positively selected. This receptor was obtained from a man younger than 35 in good health. Some clones in this sample may be carry-over from other donors' samples. The CDR3 loop reads CASSAQGSYNEQFF. CDR3 sequence (DNA): TGTGCCAGCAGCGCCCAAGGGTCCTACAATGAGCAGTTCTTC.